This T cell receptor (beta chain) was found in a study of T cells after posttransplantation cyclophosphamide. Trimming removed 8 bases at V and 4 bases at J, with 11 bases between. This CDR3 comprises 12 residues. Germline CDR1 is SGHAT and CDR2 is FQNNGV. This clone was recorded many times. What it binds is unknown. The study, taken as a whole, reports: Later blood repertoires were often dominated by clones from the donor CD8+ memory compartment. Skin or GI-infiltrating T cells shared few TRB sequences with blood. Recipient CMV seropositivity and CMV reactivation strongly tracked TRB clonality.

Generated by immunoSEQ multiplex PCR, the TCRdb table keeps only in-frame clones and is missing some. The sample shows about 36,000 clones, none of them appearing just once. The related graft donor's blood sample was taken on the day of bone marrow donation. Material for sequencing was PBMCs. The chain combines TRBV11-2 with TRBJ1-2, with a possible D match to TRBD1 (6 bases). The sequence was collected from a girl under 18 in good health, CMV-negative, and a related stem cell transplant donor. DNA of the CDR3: TGTGCCAGCGGGGGCAGCCCCTATGGCTACACCTTC. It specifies CASGGSPYGYTF.